This T cell receptor beta chain was sequenced for a study of high-grade serous ovarian cancer treatment subgroups. Germline values: CDR1 LNHDA, CDR2 SQIVND (reference sequence). V was pared by 8 bases and J by 5 bases, with 16 bases between. The CDR3 runs 13 residues. General observations from the study: CDR1 and CDR2 were left unanalyzed; analyses focused on CDR3.

Tumor samples were obtained before definitive surgery or chemotherapy. Comments on this clone: Its antigen is unknown.

Some clones are missing from TCRdb's copy, which holds only in-frame ones; the method was immunoSEQ multiplex PCR. Of roughly 9,800 clones in the sample, about 70% are singletons; the top ten hold over 4%. V is TRBV19 and J is TRBJ2-7; TRBD1 is a possible D gene (5 bases). This TCR came from a human donor with high-grade serous ovarian cancer. Sequencing input: tumor tissue. CDR3 region: CASSARVRNEQYF. The CDR3 DNA is TGTGCCAGTTCGGCCAGGGTGAGGAACGAGCAGTACTTC.